One sample yielded the 13 T cell receptor beta chains listed below, sequenced in a study of early T cells in non-severe SARS-CoV-2 infection. From the 5' RACE reads, TCRdb called clonotypes with MiXCR, one entry per CDR3 protein. This sample has about 40,000 distinct CDR3 sequences; 4.7% occur once, and the top ten carry around 4.5%. The source material was whole blood. The receptors come from an adult who was a healthcare worker with PCR-confirmed SARS-CoV-2 infection or an uninfected control (not recorded which).

There are a few counts of this clonotype. The V call is TRBV5-8, the J call TRBJ1-5, with D uncertain. The CDR3 is 13 amino acids. Trimming took off 3 bases at V and 5 bases at J, with 9 bases between the two ends. Germline CDR1 SGHTS, CDR2 YDEGEE. The DNA of the CDR3 is TGTGCCAGCAGCTCGCCACCTTATCAGCCCCAGCATTTT. Translated: CASSSPPYQPQHF.

This clonotype was counted at least ten times. The CDR3 region is CASSLSPDRGLNYGYTF. The CDR3 nucleotides are TGTGCCAGCAGTTTATCCCCGGACAGGGGGCTTAACTATGGCTACACCTTC. The chain uses TRBV28 and TRBJ1-2; TRBD1 matches 11 bases. Germline-derived CDR1 and CDR2 are MDHEN and SYDVKM. This CDR3 comprises 17 residues. V lost 1 base, J lost 1 base, and 5 bases stayed unmatched.

This clonotype was seen only a few times. The V and J genes are TRBV20-1 and TRBJ2-3; D unresolved. The CDR3 loop spans 14 amino acids. V was shortened by 3 bases and J by 1 base, with 11 bases between the two germline ends. CDR1 and CDR2 (germline): DFQATT, SNEGSKA (reference sequence). DNA of the CDR3: TGCAGTGCTAGGGGCCGGGCTGGCACAGATACGCAGTATTTT. Translating gives CSARGRAGTDTQYF.

The gene calls are TRBV9 and TRBJ1-6; no firm D call. CDR3 length: 15 residues. Germline CDR1 SGDLS, CDR2 YYNGEE. Trimming left V 0 bases short and J 0 bases short, with 4 bases between. The CDR3 is CASSVGSSYNSPLHF. CDR3 DNA: TGTGCCAGCAGCGTAGGGAGCTCCTATAATTCACCCCTCCACTTT. Combining the CDR3 with reference TRBV9 and TRBJ1-6 gives the whole variable domain DSGVTQTPKHLITATGQRVTLRCSPRSGDLSVYWYQQSLDQGLQFLIQYYNGEERAKGNILERFSAQQFPDLHSELNLSSLELGDSALYFCASSVGSSYNSPLHFGNGTRLTVT.

This clonotype was detected ten times or more. J is TRBJ2-5 and V is TRBV5-1, with 8 bases fitting TRBD2. The CDR3 covers 17 residues. Germline CDR1 is SGHRS and CDR2 is YFSETQ. V shed 0 bases, J shed 4 bases, and the junction held 11 bases outside the gene matches. CDR3 DNA sequence: TGCGCCAGCAGCTTGGACGGGGGAGCGGGAGCCGGAGAGACCCAGTACTTC. Translation gives CASSLDGGAGAGETQYF.

This clonotype was picked up a small number of times. The chain combines TRBV19 with TRBJ1-5, with a possible D match to TRBD1 (5 bases). This CDR3 spans 14 amino acids. V was shortened by 5 bases and J by 4 bases, with 12 bases between the two germline ends. Per germline, CDR1 LNHDA and CDR2 SQIVND (reference sequence). The CDR3 here is CASSWDGQNQPQHF. In DNA, the CDR3 is TGTGCCAGTAGTTGGGACGGGCAAAATCAGCCCCAGCATTTT.

The chain is built from TRBV11-2 and TRBJ1-2; D unresolved. The germline V gene has CDR1 SGHAT and CDR2 FQNNGV. This CDR3 has 12 amino acids. V lost 4 bases and J lost 8, with 11 bases in between. The CDR3 loop reads CASSSMGGGYTF. The DNA for the CDR3 is TGTGCCAGCAGCTCAATGGGCGGGGGCTACACCTTC.

This clonotype has a handful of counts. The rearrangement links TRBV5-1 to TRBJ2-7, with D tentatively TRBD1 (6 bases). The CDR3 is 14 amino acids. The V end was cut by 0 bases, the J end by 5 bases, with 12 bases between. Germline CDR1 SGHRS, CDR2 YFSETQ. This chain's CDR3 is CASSLEVTGNEQYF. CDR3 nucleotides: TGCGCCAGCAGCTTGGAGGTGACAGGAAACGAGCAGTACTTC.

The table lists this clonotype with a few counts. The chain has TRBV13 and TRBJ2-5, with a tentative D call TRBD2 (5 bases). The germline gives CDR1 PRHDT, CDR2 FYEKMQ (reference sequence). CDR3 size: 14 residues. V was clipped by 1 base and J by 5 bases, with 11 bases between them. CDR3 amino acids: CASSLAGTGETQYF. In nucleotides, the CDR3 is TGTGCCAGCAGCTTAGCGGGAACGGGCGAGACCCAGTACTTC.

The table lists this clonotype with many counts. The rearrangement uses TRBV19 and TRBJ1-5; D unresolved. This CDR3 comprises 14 residues. V lost 4 bases to trimming and J lost 0 bases, with 7 bases between them. Germline-derived CDR1 and CDR2 are LNHDA and SQIVND (reference sequence). CDR3 residues: CASSKDGSNQPQHF. CDR3 DNA: TGTGCCAGTAGTAAGGACGGTAGCAATCAGCCCCAGCATTTT.

The CDR3 DNA is TGCAGTGCTGGTTTGCACCCTACGAACACTGAAGCTTTCTTT. As protein: CSAGLHPTNTEAFF. This chain connects TRBV20-1 to TRBJ1-1; unclear D gene. This CDR3 is built from 14 residues. With 5 bases removed from V and 1 base from J, the gap between germline ends came to 14 bases. Per germline, CDR1 DFQATT and CDR2 SNEGSKA (reference sequence).

This clonotype was found many times. The chain employs TRBV19 and TRBJ1-5; TRBD1 aligns across 8 bases. V lost 8 bases, J lost 2 bases, and 2 bases stayed unmatched. Germline CDR1 LNHDA, CDR2 SQIVND (reference sequence). The CDR3 has 13 residues. For the CDR3, the DNA is TGTGCCAGTCAGGACAGGGGCAATCAGCCCCAGCATTTT. Translation: CASQDRGNQPQHF.

This clonotype has just a few counts. This sequence joins TRBV4-1 and TRBJ1-2; D gene uncertain. The CDR3 is 14 residues long. V gave up 0 bases and J gave up 2 bases, with 7 bases separating them. The germline V gene encodes CDR1 MGHRA and CDR2 YSYEKL. CDR3 protein: CASSQDRGNYGYTF. As DNA, the CDR3 is TGCGCCAGCAGCCAAGACAGAGGGAACTATGGCTACACCTTC.